The present T cell receptor (beta chain) was sequenced within a study of blood T cell repertoires in COVID-19. Study background: Some COVID-19 samples were acute and others convalescent; all came from the United States, Italy and Spain.

Original methodology: How many nucleated cells were present was estimated from reference gene primer amplification. Generated by immunoSEQ multiplex PCR, the TCRdb table keeps only in-frame clones and is missing some. V and J calls and clone size are those listed in that table; D and trimming were worked out from the DNA. Of about 140,000 clones listed, over 75% are singletons. This CDR3 has 15 amino acids. Germline assignment: CDR1 LGHNA and CDR2 YSLEER. Trimming shortened V by 3 bases and J by 0 bases, and 11 bases separated the two germline ends. The genes are TRBV4-3 and TRBJ1-2; D might be TRBD1 (5 bases). The sequencing sample was made of peripheral blood. The receptor was isolated from a man aged 55 to 69 with active or convalescent COVID-19. The CDR3 here is CASSQTTGANYGYTF. CDR3 sequence (DNA): TGCGCCAGCAGCCAGACAACAGGTGCTAACTATGGCTACACCTTC.